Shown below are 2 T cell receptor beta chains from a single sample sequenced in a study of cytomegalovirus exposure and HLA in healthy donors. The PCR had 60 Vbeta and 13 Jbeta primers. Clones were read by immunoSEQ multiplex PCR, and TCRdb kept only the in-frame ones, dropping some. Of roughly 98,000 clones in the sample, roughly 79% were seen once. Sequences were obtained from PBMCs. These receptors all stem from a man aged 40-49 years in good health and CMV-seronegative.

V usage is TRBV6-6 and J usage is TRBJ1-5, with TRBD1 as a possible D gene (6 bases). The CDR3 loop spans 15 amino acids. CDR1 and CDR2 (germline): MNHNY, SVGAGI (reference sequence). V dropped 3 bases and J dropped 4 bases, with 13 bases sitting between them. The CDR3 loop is CASSYRPGDNQPQHF. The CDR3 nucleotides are TGTGCCAGCAGTTATCGCCCAGGGGATAATCAGCCCCAGCATTTT.

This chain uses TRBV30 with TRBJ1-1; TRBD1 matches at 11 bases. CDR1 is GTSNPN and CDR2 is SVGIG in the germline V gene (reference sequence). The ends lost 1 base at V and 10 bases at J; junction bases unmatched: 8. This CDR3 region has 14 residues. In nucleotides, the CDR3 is TGTGCCTGGAGTGCCAGGACAGGGGGCGCGGGAGCTTTCTTT. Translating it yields CAWSARTGGAGAFF.